These 4 T cell receptor beta chains share one sample of origin, sequenced in a study of blood T cell repertoires in COVID-19. TCRdb's table, derived via immunoSEQ multiplex PCR, lists solely in-frame clones and lacks some. This sample has under 35,000 clones, with 60% to 80% found just once. Material: peripheral blood. Receptors originate from a man older than 75 with acute or convalescent COVID-19.

The chain links TRBV4-1 to TRBJ2-6; the D is unclear. CDR3 length equals 15 residues. Germline lookup yields CDR1 MGHRA and CDR2 YSYEKL. Trimming removed 1 base at V and 2 bases at J, with 6 bases between. Here the CDR3 DNA reads TGCGCCAGCAGCCAAGCCACACCTGGGGCCAACGTCCTGACTTTC. This encodes CASSQATPGANVLTF.

The V and J genes are TRBV3-1 (or the pseudogene TRBV3-2) and TRBJ2-1; D may be TRBD2 (5 bases). Germline V gives CDR1 LGHDT, CDR2 YNNKEL (reference sequence). This CDR3 contains 18 residues. V was cut by 1 base and J by 3 bases, with 19 bases left in between. The CDR3 DNA follows: TGTGCCAGCAGCCAAGTCGAGTCCCGGGATACGGACTACAATGAGCAGTTCTTC. As protein: CASSQVESRDTDYNEQFF.

The chain carries TRBV27 and TRBJ2-1, with TRBD1 matching 12 bases. Per the germline V gene, CDR1 is MNHEY and CDR2 is SMNVEV (reference sequence). V lost 6 bases to trimming and J lost 11 bases; unmatched junction nucleotides: 17. This CDR3 has 17 amino acids. CDR3 in amino acids: CASSPGTGGLAGGQQFF. The CDR3 DNA reads TGTGCCAGCAGCCCTGGGACAGGGGGCTTAGCGGGAGGTCAGCAGTTCTTC.

J is TRBJ2-2 and V is TRBV12-3 or TRBV12-4, with TRBD1 as a possible D gene (5 bases). The length of the CDR3 is 13 residues. V dropped 5 bases and J dropped 6 bases, with 10 bases sitting between them. CDR3 nucleotides: TGTGCCAGCAGTGGATCCAGGGCCGGGGAGCTGTTTTTT. Translating it yields CASSGSRAGELFF.